The entry below gives a single T cell receptor beta chain sequence along with its context. The source of the sample is a study of blood T cell repertoires in COVID-19. Across the study: Spain, Italy and the United States supplied samples that represented acute and convalescent COVID-19.

Only in-frame clones appear in the TCRdb table, and some are missing; sequencing was by immunoSEQ multiplex PCR. This table has approximately 140,000 clones, about 88% appearing once. Adults between roughly 18 and 90 years of age took part from 20 to 25 US areas. This receptor was identified in a man in his forties or fifties with acute COVID-19. Sequencing input: PBMCs or T cells enriched from blood (not recorded which).

The CDR3 DNA is TGTGCCAGCTCTTTAATGAGGGGAGGGCAAGAGACCCAGTACTTC. This codes for CASSLMRGGQETQYF. This chain links TRBV2 with TRBJ2-5, with 7 bases lining up with TRBD2. J gave up 2 bases and V 8 bases, and 11 bases lay outside the gene matches. Germline V lookup: CDR1 SNHLY, CDR2 FYNNEI. The CDR3 is 15 amino acids.